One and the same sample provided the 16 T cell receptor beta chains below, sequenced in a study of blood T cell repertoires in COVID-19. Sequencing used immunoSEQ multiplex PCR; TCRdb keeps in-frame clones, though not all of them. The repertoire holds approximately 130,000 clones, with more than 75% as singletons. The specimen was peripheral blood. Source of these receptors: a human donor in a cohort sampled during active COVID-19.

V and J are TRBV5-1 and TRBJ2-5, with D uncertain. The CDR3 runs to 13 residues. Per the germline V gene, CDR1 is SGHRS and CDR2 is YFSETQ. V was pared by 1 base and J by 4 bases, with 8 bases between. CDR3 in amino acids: CASSLTVRETQYF. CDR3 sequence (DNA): TGCGCCAGCAGCTTGACAGTTAGAGAGACCCAGTACTTC.

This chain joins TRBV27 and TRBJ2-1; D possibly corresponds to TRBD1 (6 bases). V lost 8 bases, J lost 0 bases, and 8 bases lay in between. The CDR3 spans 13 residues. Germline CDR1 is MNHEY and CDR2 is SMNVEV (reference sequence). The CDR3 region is CASQGSSYNEQFF. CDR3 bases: TGTGCCAGCCAGGGGAGCTCCTACAATGAGCAGTTCTTC.

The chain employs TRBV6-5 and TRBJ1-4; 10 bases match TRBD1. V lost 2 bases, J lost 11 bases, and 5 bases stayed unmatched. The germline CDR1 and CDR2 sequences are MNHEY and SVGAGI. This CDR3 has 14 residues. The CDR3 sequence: CASSYALDRGKLFF. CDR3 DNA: TGTGCCAGCAGTTACGCCCTGGACAGGGGGAAACTGTTTTTT.

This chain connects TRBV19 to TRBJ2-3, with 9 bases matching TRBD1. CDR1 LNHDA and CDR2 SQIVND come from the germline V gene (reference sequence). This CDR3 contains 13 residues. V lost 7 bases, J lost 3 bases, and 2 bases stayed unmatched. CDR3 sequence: CASNRGPTDTQYF. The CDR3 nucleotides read TGTGCCAGTAACAGGGGGCCGACAGATACGCAGTATTTT.

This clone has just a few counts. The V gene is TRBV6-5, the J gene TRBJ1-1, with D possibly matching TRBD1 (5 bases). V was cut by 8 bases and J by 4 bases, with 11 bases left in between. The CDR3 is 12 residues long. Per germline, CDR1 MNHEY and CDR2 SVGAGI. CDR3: CASWGRVTEAFF. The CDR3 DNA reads TGTGCCAGCTGGGGGAGGGTCACTGAAGCTTTCTTT.

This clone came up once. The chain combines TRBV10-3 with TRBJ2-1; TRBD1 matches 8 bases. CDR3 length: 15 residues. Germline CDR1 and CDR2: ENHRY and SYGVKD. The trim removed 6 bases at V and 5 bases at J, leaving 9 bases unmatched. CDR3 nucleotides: TGTGCCATCAGGAACACCGGGACAGGTAACAATGAGCAGTTCTTC. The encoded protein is CAIRNTGTGNNEQFF.

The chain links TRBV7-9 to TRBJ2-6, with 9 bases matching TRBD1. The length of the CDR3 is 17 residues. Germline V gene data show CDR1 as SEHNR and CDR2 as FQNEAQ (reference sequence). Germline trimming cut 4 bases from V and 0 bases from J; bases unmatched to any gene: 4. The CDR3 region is CASSSRTGDSGANVLTF. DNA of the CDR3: TGTGCCAGCAGCTCCCGGACAGGGGACTCTGGGGCCAACGTCCTGACTTTC.

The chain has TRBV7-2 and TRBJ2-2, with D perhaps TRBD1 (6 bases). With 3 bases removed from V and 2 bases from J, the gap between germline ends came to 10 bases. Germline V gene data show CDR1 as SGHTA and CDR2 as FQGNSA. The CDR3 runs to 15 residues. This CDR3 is CASSFGTLNTGELFF. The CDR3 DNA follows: TGTGCCAGCAGCTTCGGGACACTAAACACCGGGGAGCTGTTTTTT.

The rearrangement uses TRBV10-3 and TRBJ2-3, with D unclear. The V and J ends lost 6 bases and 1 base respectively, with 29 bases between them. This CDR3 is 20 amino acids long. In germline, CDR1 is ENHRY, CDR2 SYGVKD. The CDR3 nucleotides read TGTGCCATCAGCGCCGCGTGGCAGATTGAGGAACAATCTCGCACAGATACGCAGTATTTT. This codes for CAISAAWQIEEQSRTDTQYF.

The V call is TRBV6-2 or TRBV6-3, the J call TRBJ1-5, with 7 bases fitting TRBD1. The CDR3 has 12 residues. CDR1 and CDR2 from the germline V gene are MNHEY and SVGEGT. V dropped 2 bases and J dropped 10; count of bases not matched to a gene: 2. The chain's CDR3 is CASSYGTVPQHF. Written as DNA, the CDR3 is TGTGCCAGCAGTTACGGGACAGTCCCCCAGCATTTT.

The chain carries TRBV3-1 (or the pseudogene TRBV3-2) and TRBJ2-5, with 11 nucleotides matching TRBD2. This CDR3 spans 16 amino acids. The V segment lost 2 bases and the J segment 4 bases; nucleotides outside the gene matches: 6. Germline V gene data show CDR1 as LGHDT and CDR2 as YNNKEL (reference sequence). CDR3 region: CASSQNIAGGGETQYF. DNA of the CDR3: TGTGCCAGCAGCCAAAATATAGCGGGAGGGGGAGAGACCCAGTACTTC.

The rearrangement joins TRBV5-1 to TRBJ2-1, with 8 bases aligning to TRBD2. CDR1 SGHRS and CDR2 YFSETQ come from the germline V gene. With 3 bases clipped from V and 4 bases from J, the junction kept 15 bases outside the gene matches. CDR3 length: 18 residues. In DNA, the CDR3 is TGCGCCAGCAGCTCTCGGGGGGGTGCTAGCGGAGGATACAATGAGCAGTTCTTC. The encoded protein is CASSSRGGASGGYNEQFF.

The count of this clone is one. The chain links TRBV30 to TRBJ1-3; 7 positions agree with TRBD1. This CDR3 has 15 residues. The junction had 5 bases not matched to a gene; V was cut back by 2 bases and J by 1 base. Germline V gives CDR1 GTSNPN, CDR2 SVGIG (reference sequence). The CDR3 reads CAWSRGRFSGNTIYF. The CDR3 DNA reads TGTGCCTGGAGTAGGGGGCGATTTTCTGGAAACACCATATATTTT.

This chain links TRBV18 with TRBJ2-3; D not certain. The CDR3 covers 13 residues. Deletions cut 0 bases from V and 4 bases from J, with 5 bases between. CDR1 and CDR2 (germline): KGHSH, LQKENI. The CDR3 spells CASSPPSSDTQYF. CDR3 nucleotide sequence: TGTGCCAGCTCACCACCGAGCTCAGATACGCAGTATTTT.

CDR3 residues: CASSPVQGNQPQHF. The CDR3 DNA is TGTGCCAGCTCACCAGTACAGGGAAATCAGCCCCAGCATTTT. The V call is TRBV18, the J call TRBJ1-5; the D gene is possibly TRBD1 (6 bases). Germline V lookup: CDR1 KGHSH, CDR2 LQKENI. Trimming left V 2 bases short and J 4 bases short, with 9 bases between. The CDR3 covers 14 residues.

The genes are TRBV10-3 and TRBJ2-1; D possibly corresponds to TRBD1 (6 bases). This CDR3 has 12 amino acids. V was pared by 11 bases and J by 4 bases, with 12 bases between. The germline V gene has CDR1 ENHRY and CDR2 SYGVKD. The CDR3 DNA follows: TGTGCCTCAGGGGCCGAGTACAATGAGCAGTTCTTC. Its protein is CASGAEYNEQFF.